The entry below describes one T cell receptor (beta chain). Its target is not known. These data are taken from a study of cytomegalovirus exposure and HLA in healthy donors. The PCR employed 60 Vbeta primers together with 13 Jbeta primers. TCRdb keeps only in-frame clones here, not all; method: immunoSEQ multiplex PCR. Among roughly 190,000 clones listed, 60% to 80% were seen once. This CDR3 is 13 amino acids long. Per the germline V gene, CDR1 is MNHEY and CDR2 is SVGAGI. V gave up 6 bases and J gave up 4 bases; unmatched junction bases: 5. Study observations and caveats: A later analysis found most CMV-associated TCR beta chains apparently HLA-restricted. When a later analysis was performed, an Asian-associated ancestry cluster reportedly had fewer N-insertions than the approximately 700-donor mean.

This receptor was taken from a female donor in good health and CMV-seronegative. The chain combines TRBV6-5 with TRBJ2-7; 8 bases are shared with TRBD1. Sequencing was done on a sample of PBMCs. CDR3 coding DNA: TGTGCCAGCAGGATAGGACAGGGTTACGAGCAGTACTTC. Protein product: CASRIGQGYEQYF.